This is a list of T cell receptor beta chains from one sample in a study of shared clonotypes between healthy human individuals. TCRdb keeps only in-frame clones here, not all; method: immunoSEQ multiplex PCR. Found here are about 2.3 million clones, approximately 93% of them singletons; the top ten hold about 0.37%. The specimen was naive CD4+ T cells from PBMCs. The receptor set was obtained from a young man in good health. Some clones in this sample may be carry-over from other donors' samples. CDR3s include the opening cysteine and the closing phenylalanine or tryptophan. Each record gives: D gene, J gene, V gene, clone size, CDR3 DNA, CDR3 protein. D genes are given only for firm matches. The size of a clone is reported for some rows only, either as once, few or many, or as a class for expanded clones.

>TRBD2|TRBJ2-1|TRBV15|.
TGTGCCACCAGCAGACCAGCGGGGACCTCCTACAATGAGCAGTTCTTC
CATSRPAGTSYNEQFF
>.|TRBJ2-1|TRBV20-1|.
TGCAGTGCTAAGTATTTCTATGAGCAGTTCTTC
CSAKYFYEQFF
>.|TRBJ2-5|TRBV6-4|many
TGTGCCAGCAACGTCAGGCGCCCCCAGTACTTC
CASNVRRPQYF
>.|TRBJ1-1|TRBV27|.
TGTGCCAGCAGTTTATATGCAGAGAACACTGAAGCTTTCTTT
CASSLYAENTEAFF
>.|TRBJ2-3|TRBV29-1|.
TGCAGCGTGACGGGGGGCACAGATACGCAGTATTTT
CSVTGGTDTQYF
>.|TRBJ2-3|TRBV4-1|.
TGCGCCAGCAGCCAAGGGGGGACTGGGAACACAGATACGCAGTATTTT
CASSQGGTGNTDTQYF
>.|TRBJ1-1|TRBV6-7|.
TGTGCCAGCAGTTACGGGCCCCCAGCCCCTTGGAACACTGAAGCTTTCTTT
CASSYGPPAPWNTEAFF
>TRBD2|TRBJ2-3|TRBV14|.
TGTGCCAGCACCGGACTAGCGTCGGATACGCAGTATTTT
CASTGLASDTQYF
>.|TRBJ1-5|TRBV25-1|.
TGTGCCAGCAGTGAACCGACAGGACAGCCCCAGCATTTT
CASSEPTGQPQHF
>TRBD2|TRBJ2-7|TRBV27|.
TGTGCCAGCAGCCTAGTCGGCACCGGGAGGGCTGGCGAGCAGTACTTC
CASSLVGTGRAGEQYF
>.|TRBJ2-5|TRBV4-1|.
TGCGCCAGCAGCCACCAAAGCTGGGTCAGTAAGGAGACCCAGTACTTC
CASSHQSWVSKETQYF
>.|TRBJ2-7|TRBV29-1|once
TGCAGCGCTAGACCGCGGGGGCTGTCCCACGAGCAGTACTTC
CSARPRGLSHEQYF
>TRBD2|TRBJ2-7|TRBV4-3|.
TGCGCCAGCAGTAGGACTAGCGGGAGGGGCGAGCAGTACTTC
CASSRTSGRGEQYF
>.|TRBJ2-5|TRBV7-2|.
TGTGCCAGCAGCTTCCACCCGTACCAAGAGACCCAGTACTTC
CASSFHPYQETQYF
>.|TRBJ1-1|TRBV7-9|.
TGTGCCAGCACCTCCCAGTCATCAGGGAACACTGAAGCTTTCTTT
CASTSQSSGNTEAFF
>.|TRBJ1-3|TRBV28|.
TGTGCCAGCAGTTTCCCAGCGCGCAGCTCTGGAAACACCATATATTTT
CASSFPARSSGNTIYF
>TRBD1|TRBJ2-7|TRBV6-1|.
TGTGCCAGCAGTGAAAGGGGACAGGGCGCCTACGAGCAGTACTTC
CASSERGQGAYEQYF